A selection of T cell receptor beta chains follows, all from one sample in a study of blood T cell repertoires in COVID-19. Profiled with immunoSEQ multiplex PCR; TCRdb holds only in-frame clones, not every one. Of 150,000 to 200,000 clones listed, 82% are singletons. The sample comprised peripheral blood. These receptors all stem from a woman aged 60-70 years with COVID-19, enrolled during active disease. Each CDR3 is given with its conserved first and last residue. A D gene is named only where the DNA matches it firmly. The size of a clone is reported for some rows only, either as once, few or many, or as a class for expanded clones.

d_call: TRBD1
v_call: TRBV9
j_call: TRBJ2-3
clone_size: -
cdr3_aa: CASSPRGQGASTDTQYF
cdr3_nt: TGTGCCAGCAGCCCCCGAGGACAGGGGGCCAGCACAGATACGCAGTATTTT

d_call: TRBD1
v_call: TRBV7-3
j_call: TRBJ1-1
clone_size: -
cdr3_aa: CASSSQGDTEAFF
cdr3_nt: TGTGCCAGCAGCTCACAGGGGGATACTGAAGCTTTCTTT

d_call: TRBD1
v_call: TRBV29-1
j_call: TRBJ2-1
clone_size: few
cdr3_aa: CSVRSGTGVNEQFF
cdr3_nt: TGCAGCGTTCGATCCGGGACAGGGGTTAATGAGCAGTTCTTC

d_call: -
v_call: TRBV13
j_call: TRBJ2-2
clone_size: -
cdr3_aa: CASSLGGQGRTGELFF
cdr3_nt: TGTGCCAGCAGCTTAGGAGGGCAGGGAAGGACCGGGGAGCTGTTTTTT

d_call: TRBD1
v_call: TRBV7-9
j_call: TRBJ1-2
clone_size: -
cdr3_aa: CASSFGTGSKGYTF
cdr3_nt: TGTGCCAGCAGCTTTGGGACAGGGTCGAAGGGCTACACCTTC

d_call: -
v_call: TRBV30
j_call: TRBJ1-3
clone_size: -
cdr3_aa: CAWRVFGGGSGNTIYF
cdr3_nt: TGTGCCTGGAGGGTATTCGGGGGGGGCTCTGGAAACACCATATATTTT

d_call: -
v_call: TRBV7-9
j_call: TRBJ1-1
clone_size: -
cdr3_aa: CASSLAGGNREAFF
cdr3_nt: TGTGCCAGCAGCTTAGCTGGGGGGAACCGAGAAGCTTTCTTT

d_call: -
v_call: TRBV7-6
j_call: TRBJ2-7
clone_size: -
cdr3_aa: CASSLGPGYEQYF
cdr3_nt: TGTGCCAGCAGCTTAGGTCCGGGATACGAGCAGTACTTC

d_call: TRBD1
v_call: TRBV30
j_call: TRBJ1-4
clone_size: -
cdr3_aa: CAWSRSDRGLHTNEKLFF
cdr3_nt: TGTGCCTGGAGCCGCTCGGACAGGGGGCTTCACACTAATGAAAAACTGTTTTTT

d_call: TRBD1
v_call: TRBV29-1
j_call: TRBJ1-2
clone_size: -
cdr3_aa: CSVEGGAGGYGYTF
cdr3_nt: TGCAGCGTTGAAGGGGGGGCAGGGGGCTATGGCTACACCTTC

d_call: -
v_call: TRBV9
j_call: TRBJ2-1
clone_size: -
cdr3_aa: CASSVGSGTYNEQFF
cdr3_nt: TGTGCCAGCAGCGTAGGTAGCGGAACTTACAATGAGCAGTTCTTC

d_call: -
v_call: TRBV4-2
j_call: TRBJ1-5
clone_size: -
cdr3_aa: CASSQATPGYLSNQPQHF
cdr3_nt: TGTGCCAGCAGCCAAGCCACGCCAGGGTATTTGTCCAACCAGCCCCAGCATTTT

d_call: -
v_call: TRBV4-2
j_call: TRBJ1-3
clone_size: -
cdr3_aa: CASSQESRYSGNTIYF
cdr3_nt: TGTGCCAGCAGCCAAGAATCGCGCTACTCTGGAAACACCATATATTTT

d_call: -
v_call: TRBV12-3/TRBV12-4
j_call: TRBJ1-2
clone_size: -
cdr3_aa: CASSLLRDYGYTF
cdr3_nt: TGTGCCAGCAGTTTGTTAAGAGACTATGGCTACACCTTC

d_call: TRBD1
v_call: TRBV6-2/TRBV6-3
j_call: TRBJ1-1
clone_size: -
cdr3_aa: CASSNPGQGTEAFF
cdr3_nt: TGTGCCAGCAGTAATCCGGGACAGGGGACTGAAGCTTTCTTT

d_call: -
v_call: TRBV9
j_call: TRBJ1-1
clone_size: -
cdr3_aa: CASSVMGTNTEAFF
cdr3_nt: TGTGCCAGCAGCGTAATGGGGACTAACACTGAAGCTTTCTTT

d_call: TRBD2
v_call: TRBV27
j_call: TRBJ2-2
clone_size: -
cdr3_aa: CASSLLAGRTGELFF
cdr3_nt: TGTGCCAGCAGTTTGTTAGCGGGAAGGACCGGGGAGCTGTTTTTT

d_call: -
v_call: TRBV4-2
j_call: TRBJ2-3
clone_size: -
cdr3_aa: CASSQAERGTDTQYF
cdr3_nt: TGTGCCAGCAGCCAGGCCGAGAGGGGCACAGATACGCAGTATTTT

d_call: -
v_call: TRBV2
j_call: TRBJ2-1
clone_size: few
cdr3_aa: CASVTGSYNEQFF
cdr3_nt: TGTGCCAGCGTGACAGGCTCCTACAATGAGCAGTTCTTC

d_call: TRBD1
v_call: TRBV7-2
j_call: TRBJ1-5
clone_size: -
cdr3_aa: CASSLGSGGSVQPQHF
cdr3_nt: TGTGCCAGCAGCTTAGGGTCAGGGGGTTCGGTTCAGCCCCAGCATTTT

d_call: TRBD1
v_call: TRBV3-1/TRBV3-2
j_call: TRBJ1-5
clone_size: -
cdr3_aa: CASSPGQGHNQPQHF
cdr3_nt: TGTGCCAGCAGCCCAGGACAGGGACACAATCAGCCCCAGCATTTT

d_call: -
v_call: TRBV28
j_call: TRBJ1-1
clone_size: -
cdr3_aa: CASSFFSEAFF
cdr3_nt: TGTGCCAGCAGTTTTTTCTCTGAAGCTTTCTTT

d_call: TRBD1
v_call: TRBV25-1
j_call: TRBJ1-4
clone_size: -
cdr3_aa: CASSDSPPGQGNEKLFF
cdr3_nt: TGTGCCAGCAGTGATTCCCCTCCGGGACAGGGGAATGAAAAACTGTTTTTT

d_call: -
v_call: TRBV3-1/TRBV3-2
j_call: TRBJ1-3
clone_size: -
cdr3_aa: CASSHIISPGARNTIYF
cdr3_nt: TGTGCCAGCAGCCACATTATCAGCCCAGGGGCCCGAAACACCATATATTTT

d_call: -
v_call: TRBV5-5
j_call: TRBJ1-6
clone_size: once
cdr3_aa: CASSSRLREREGNSPLHF
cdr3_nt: TGTGCCAGCAGCTCCCGATTGAGGGAGAGGGAGGGTAATTCACCCCTCCACTTT

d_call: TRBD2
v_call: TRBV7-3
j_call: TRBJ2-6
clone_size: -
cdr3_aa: CASSSGLAGYAGANVLTF
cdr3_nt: TGTGCCAGCAGCTCGGGACTAGCGGGATACGCTGGGGCCAACGTCCTGACTTTC

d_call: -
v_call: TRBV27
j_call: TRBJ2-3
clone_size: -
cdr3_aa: CASSPLSGFTDTQYF
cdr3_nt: TGTGCCAGCAGTCCGCTTAGCGGATTCACAGATACGCAGTATTTT